Below are 19 T cell receptor beta chains sequenced from a single sample in a study of monozygotic twins with cystic fibrosis. The table came from immunoSEQ multiplex PCR; TCRdb's copy has only in-frame clones and leaves some out. Among 30,000 to 45,000 clones listed, under 90% were seen once. Sequencing was done on a sample of blood. Receptors originate from a girl aged 2-9 years with cystic fibrosis.

This sequence joins TRBV9 and TRBJ2-2; 9 nucleotides align to TRBD1. V dropped 4 bases and J dropped 4; count of bases not matched to a gene: 5. Per germline, CDR1 SGDLS and CDR2 YYNGEE. The CDR3 sequence is 15 residues long. CDR3 in DNA: TGTGCCAGCAGCCCCCGGGACAGGGCCACCGGGGAGCTGTTTTTT. Protein: CASSPRDRATGELFF.

The V gene is TRBV5-1, the J gene TRBJ2-6; 9 bases align to TRBD1. This CDR3 has 16 residues. CDR1 SGHRS and CDR2 YFSETQ come from the germline V gene. V was clipped by 5 bases and J by 3 bases; unmatched bases: 6. The CDR3 loop is CASRTTGGFGANVLTF. CDR3 in DNA: TGCGCCAGCAGGACCACAGGGGGCTTTGGGGCCAACGTCCTGACTTTC.

The chain has TRBV25-1 and TRBJ1-2, with a weak D call TRBD1 (5 bases). Looked up from germline, CDR1 is MGHDK and CDR2 is SYGVNS. The CDR3 spans 15 residues. V was shortened by 2 bases and J by 4 bases, with 14 bases between the two germline ends. CDR3 in amino acids: CASSEVREWGYGYTF. DNA of the CDR3: TGTGCCAGCAGTGAAGTCAGGGAATGGGGCTATGGCTACACCTTC.

J is TRBJ2-1 and V is TRBV27; 11 bases match TRBD2. After removal of 3 bases from V and 0 bases from J, the junction contained 4 bases not matched to a gene. The CDR3 is 17 amino acids. The germline gives CDR1 MNHEY, CDR2 SMNVEV (reference sequence). The CDR3 here is CASSFSSGGISYNEQFF. As DNA, the CDR3 is TGTGCCAGCAGTTTCTCTAGCGGGGGGATCTCCTACAATGAGCAGTTCTTC.

This chain links TRBV11-2 with TRBJ2-5; 7 positions match TRBD2. The CDR3 sequence is 16 residues long. Germline CDR1 is SGHAT and CDR2 is FQNNGV. Trimming removed 5 bases from V and 8 bases from J; junction bases left unmatched: 17. The CDR3 sequence: CASSQTRGGGGDTQYF. CDR3 nucleotides: TGTGCCAGCAGCCAAACAAGAGGCGGCGGGGGAGACACCCAGTACTTC.

The chain has TRBV4-3 and TRBJ1-4; maybe TRBD1 (5 bases). V was pared by 1 base and J by 4 bases, with 10 bases between. The CDR3 runs 15 residues. Germline assignment: CDR1 LGHNA and CDR2 YSLEER. The CDR3 sequence: CASSQVDRDNEKLFF. Written as DNA, the CDR3 is TGCGCCAGCAGCCAAGTTGACAGAGATAATGAAAAACTGTTTTTT.

The sample holds one count of this clone. The chain has TRBV7-3 and TRBJ2-5; tentatively, D is TRBD2 (7 bases). The CDR3 consists of 16 residues. Germline V gives CDR1 SGHTA, CDR2 FQGTGA. Trimming removed 1 base from V and 4 bases from J, with 16 bases in between. DNA of the CDR3: TGTGCCAGCAGCTTAAATGCCGAGGGGGGGCGAGAGACCCAGTACTTC. Its translation is CASSLNAEGGRETQYF.

This clone was observed a handful of times. The genes are TRBV4-2 and TRBJ2-5, with 9 bases matching TRBD2. The CDR3 covers 16 residues. V lost 1 base to trimming and J lost 2 bases; unmatched junction nucleotides: 5. The germline gives CDR1 LGHNA, CDR2 YNFKEQ. The CDR3 DNA is TGTGCCAGCAGCCAAGCTCCAGCGGGGGGACAAGAGACCCAGTACTTC. Translation: CASSQAPAGGQETQYF.

The rearrangement joins TRBV18 to TRBJ2-7; D not resolved. Trimming left V 4 bases short and J 1 base short, with 8 bases between. The germline gives CDR1 KGHSH, CDR2 LQKENI. The CDR3 covers 13 residues. The DNA of the CDR3 is TGTGCCAGCTCACTGGGCGGATCCTACGAGCAGTACTTC. Translated, it gives CASSLGGSYEQYF. Together with reference TRBV18 and TRBJ2-7, the CDR3 gives the full variable domain: NAGVMQNPRHLVRRRGQEARLRCSPMKGHSHVYWYRQLPEEGLKFMVYLQKENIIDESGMPKERFSAEFPKEGPSILRIQQVVRGDSAAYFCASSLGGSYEQYFGPGTRLTVT.

CDR3 loop: CASSYTRTNTEAFF. The CDR3 DNA follows: TGTGCCAGCAGTTACACCAGGACCAACACTGAAGCTTTCTTT. The V gene is TRBV6-6, the J gene TRBJ1-1, with no clear D. Trimming took 2 bases from V and 2 from J, leaving 9 bases between them. Germline V gives CDR1 MNHNY, CDR2 SVGAGI (reference sequence). The CDR3 length is 14 residues.

The rearrangement links TRBV5-1 to TRBJ1-2; D is undetermined. This CDR3 spans 15 amino acids. Germline V gives CDR1 SGHRS, CDR2 YFSETQ. Trimming left V 6 bases short and J 0 bases short, with 15 bases between. In DNA, the CDR3 is TGCGCCAGCACCCTGACGCAGATTACTAACTATGGCTACACCTTC. Encoded protein: CASTLTQITNYGYTF.

The rearrangement links TRBV6-6 to TRBJ1-5; D is undetermined. The V end lost 2 bases, the J end lost 7 bases, and 18 bases lay between the germline ends. This CDR3 spans 16 amino acids. Germline CDR1 and CDR2: MNHNY and SVGAGI (reference sequence). The CDR3 sequence is CASSYEAAILGQPQHF. The CDR3 coding sequence is TGTGCCAGCAGTTACGAGGCAGCTATACTTGGACAGCCCCAGCATTTT.

CDR3 sequence: CASSLAAGLAATYNEQFF. The CDR3 DNA is TGCGCCAGCAGCTTGGCGGCCGGACTAGCGGCGACCTACAATGAGCAGTTCTTC. The gene calls are TRBV5-1 and TRBJ2-1; 10 bases fit TRBD2. This CDR3 spans 18 amino acids. J gave up 2 bases and V 0 bases, and 8 bases lay outside the gene matches. CDR1 is SGHRS and CDR2 is YFSETQ in the germline V gene.

The genes are TRBV5-1 and TRBJ1-2; possibly TRBD1 for D (5 bases). Germline V lookup: CDR1 SGHRS, CDR2 YFSETQ. Trimming shortened V by 1 base and J by 6 bases, and 13 bases separated the two germline ends. The CDR3 length is 14 residues. CDR3 nucleotide sequence: TGCGCCAGCAGCTTGACCCAGGGACGCCATGGCTACACCTTC. It codes for CASSLTQGRHGYTF. The variable domain in full, completed from reference TRBV5-1 and TRBJ1-2, reads KAGVTQTPRYLIKTRGQQVTLSCSPISGHRSVSWYQQTPGQGLQFLFEYFSETQRNKGNFPGRFSGRQFSNSRSEMNVSTLELGDSALYLCASSLTQGRHGYTFGSGTRLTVV.

The chain employs TRBV18 and TRBJ1-2; unclear D gene. V lost 6 bases and J lost 8, with 16 bases in between. Germline V gene lookup returns CDR1 KGHSH and CDR2 LQKENI. The length of the CDR3 is 13 residues. CDR3 sequence reads: CASSHQEGLGYTF. The CDR3 nucleotides read TGTGCCAGCTCGCACCAAGAAGGGTTAGGCTACACCTTC.

The chain links TRBV25-1 to TRBJ2-3, with D perhaps TRBD2 (7 bases). From germline, CDR1 is MGHDK and CDR2 SYGVNS. V gave up 5 bases and J gave up 5 bases, with 17 bases separating them. The length of the CDR3 is 15 residues. The CDR3 is CASSRKRGGGDTQYF. The CDR3 DNA reads TGTGCCAGCAGTCGAAAAAGGGGGGGCGGAGATACGCAGTATTTT.

The J gene is TRBJ2-7, the V gene TRBV5-1; D may correspond to TRBD1 or TRBD2 (6 bases each). Trimming stripped 0 bases from V and 0 bases from J, with 16 bases between. The CDR3 is 17 residues long. The germline gives CDR1 SGHRS, CDR2 YFSETQ. The CDR3 loop reads CASSLEGGRQRSYEQYF. The CDR3 nucleotides are TGCGCCAGCAGCTTGGAGGGGGGAAGGCAGCGCTCCTACGAGCAGTACTTC. Using reference TRBV5-1 and TRBJ2-7 for the parts outside the CDR3, the full variable domain is KAGVTQTPRYLIKTRGQQVTLSCSPISGHRSVSWYQQTPGQGLQFLFEYFSETQRNKGNFPGRFSGRQFSNSRSEMNVSTLELGDSALYLCASSLEGGRQRSYEQYFGPGTRLTVT.

This clone was picked up a small number of times. The chain couples TRBV10-2 to TRBJ1-5; unclear D gene. CDR1 is WSHSY and CDR2 is SAAADI in the germline V gene. This CDR3 spans 15 amino acids. V dropped 0 bases and J dropped 4 bases, with 10 bases sitting between them. The CDR3 nucleotides are TGCGCCAGCAGTGAGTCGGATAGAGGGAATCAGCCCCAGCATTTT. Residues: CASSESDRGNQPQHF.

The CDR3 region is CASSPRLDQSYEQYF. The CDR3 DNA is TGTGCCAGCTCACCAAGGCTAGATCAATCCTACGAGCAGTACTTC. This chain joins TRBV18 and TRBJ2-7; D uncertain. CDR1 and CDR2 (germline): KGHSH, LQKENI. V lost 2 bases and J lost 1, with 12 bases in between. This CDR3 has 15 amino acids.